A single sample is the source of the 12 T cell receptor beta chains below, sequenced in a study of blood T cell repertoires in COVID-19. This table comes from immunoSEQ multiplex PCR, and its TCRdb copy is limited to in-frame clones, with some not included. The sample gives around 250,000 clones, 75% to 85% of which show up once; around 5.5% is in the top ten. Material for sequencing was peripheral blood. These receptor sequences come from a man aged 50 to 59 with active or convalescent COVID-19.

This clone was picked up one time. The J gene is TRBJ1-3, the V gene TRBV6-1; D gene uncertain. Trimming took off 2 bases at V and 4 bases at J, with 9 bases between the two ends. CDR3 length: 14 amino acids. Per germline, CDR1 MNHNS and CDR2 SASEGT. The CDR3 nucleotides read TGTGCCAGCAGTGAAACCGGAGTGGGAAACACCATATATTTT. Its protein is CASSETGVGNTIYF.

This clone was recorded only once. The J gene is TRBJ2-7, the V gene TRBV10-2; 8 bases fit TRBD2. The junction had 11 bases not matched to a gene; V was cut back by 6 bases and J by 4 bases. Germline V CDR1 and CDR2: WSHSY, SAAADI. This CDR3 has 15 amino acids. Here the CDR3 reads CASRGTAGARYEQYF. CDR3 nucleotide sequence: TGCGCCAGCAGGGGAACAGCGGGAGCGCGATACGAGCAGTACTTC.

This chain links TRBV7-8 with TRBJ2-1, with 8 bases aligning to TRBD1. The ends lost 0 bases at V and 0 bases at J; junction bases unmatched: 7. From germline, CDR1 is SGHVS and CDR2 FQNEAQ. The CDR3 extends over 18 amino acids. CDR3 bases: TGTGCCAGCAGCTTAGCGCTTTGGGACAGGAGCTCCTACAATGAGCAGTTCTTC. Protein: CASSLALWDRSSYNEQFF.

V usage is TRBV19 and J usage is TRBJ1-6; tentatively, D is TRBD1 (5 bases). Trimming left V 6 bases short and J 7 bases short, with 16 bases between. This CDR3 spans 15 amino acids. Germline V gene lookup returns CDR1 LNHDA and CDR2 SQIVND (reference sequence). CDR3 sequence reads: CASRNPTARNSPLHF. Here the CDR3 DNA reads TGTGCCAGTAGGAATCCGACAGCTCGAAATTCACCCCTCCACTTT.

The chain has TRBV27 and TRBJ2-7, with D tentatively TRBD2 (6 bases). V gave up 5 bases and J gave up 1 base, with 12 bases separating them. This CDR3 comprises 14 residues. Germline V CDR1 and CDR2: MNHEY, SMNVEV (reference sequence). The CDR3 region is CASSPFSGSYEQYF. The CDR3 nucleotides are TGTGCCAGCAGTCCCTTCAGCGGGTCCTACGAGCAGTACTTC.

The chain combines TRBV20-1 with TRBJ1-4; possibly TRBD1 for D (5 bases). V was trimmed by 3 bases and J by 8 bases, leaving 13 bases between them. This CDR3 has 13 residues. CDR1 DFQATT and CDR2 SNEGSKA come from the germline V gene (reference sequence). The CDR3 reads CSASRGVGEKLFF. CDR3 DNA: TGCAGTGCTAGTCGGGGGGTCGGGGAAAAACTGTTTTTT.

The gene calls are TRBV11-2 and TRBJ1-4; TRBD1 might be the D (6 bases). The V gene lost 5 bases and the J gene lost 3 bases, with 22 bases spanning the gap. The length of the CDR3 is 18 residues. Germline lookup yields CDR1 SGHAT and CDR2 FQNNGV. CDR3 in DNA: TGTGCCAGCAGCCCGATTACAGGGAGTCACGCGGCTAATGAAAAACTGTTTTTT. Translating it yields CASSPITGSHAANEKLFF.

The rearrangement links TRBV19 to TRBJ2-7; D is perhaps TRBD2 (6 bases). CDR1 and CDR2 (germline): LNHDA, SQIVND (reference sequence). V lost 5 bases to trimming and J lost 3 bases, with 17 bases between them. The CDR3 sequence is 15 residues long. The CDR3 sequence is CASSGWREEGYEQYF. The CDR3 DNA reads TGTGCCAGTAGTGGTTGGAGGGAGGAGGGCTACGAGCAGTACTTC.

The chain joins TRBV15 to TRBJ1-3, with TRBD1 matching 8 bases. Per the germline V gene, CDR1 is LNHNV and CDR2 is YYDKDF (reference sequence). With V trimmed by 4 bases and J by 4 bases, 3 bases remained unmatched. CDR3 length: 14 amino acids. The CDR3 coding sequence is TGTGCCACCAGCACCGACAGGGGAGGAAACACCATATATTTT. Translated: CATSTDRGGNTIYF.

V and J are TRBV5-1 and TRBJ1-3, with D unresolved. The CDR3 covers 14 residues. Germline values: CDR1 SGHRS, CDR2 YFSETQ. Trimming removed 0 bases from V and 4 bases from J, with 8 bases in between. The CDR3 DNA reads as TGCGCCAGCAGCTTGGGGGCCGGCGGAAACACCATATATTTT. This gives the protein CASSLGAGGNTIYF.

This chain uses TRBV6-5 with TRBJ1-5; 7 bases map to TRBD1. Germline V gene lookup returns CDR1 MNHEY and CDR2 SVGAGI. The CDR3 extends over 13 amino acids. V trimming: 6 bases; J trimming: 4 bases; junction bases outside the gene matches: 3. In DNA form, the CDR3 reads TGTGCCAGCAGACCAGGGGGAAATCAGCCCCAGCATTTT. Translation gives CASRPGGNQPQHF.

The V and J genes are TRBV5-6 and TRBJ2-7, with 7 bases identical to TRBD1. Looked up from germline, CDR1 is SGHDT and CDR2 is YYEEEE. The CDR3 length is 14 residues. Trimming removed 4 bases from V and 2 bases from J; junction bases left unmatched: 6. For the CDR3, the DNA is TGTGCCAGCAGCCGATGGACAGGTACCTACGAGCAGTACTTC. It is translated as CASSRWTGTYEQYF.